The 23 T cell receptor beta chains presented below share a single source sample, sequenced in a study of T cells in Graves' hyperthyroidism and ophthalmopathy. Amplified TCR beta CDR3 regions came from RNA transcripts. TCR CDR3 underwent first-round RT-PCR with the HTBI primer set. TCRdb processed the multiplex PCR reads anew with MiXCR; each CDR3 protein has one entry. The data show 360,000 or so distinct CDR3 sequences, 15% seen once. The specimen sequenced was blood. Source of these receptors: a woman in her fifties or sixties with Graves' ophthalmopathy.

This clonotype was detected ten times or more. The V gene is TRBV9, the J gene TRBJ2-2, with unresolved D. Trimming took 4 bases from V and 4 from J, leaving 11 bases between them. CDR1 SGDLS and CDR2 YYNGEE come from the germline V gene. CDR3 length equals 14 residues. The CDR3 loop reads CASSSQHLTGELFF. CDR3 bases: TGTGCCAGCAGCTCGCAGCACCTCACCGGGGAGCTGTTTTTT.

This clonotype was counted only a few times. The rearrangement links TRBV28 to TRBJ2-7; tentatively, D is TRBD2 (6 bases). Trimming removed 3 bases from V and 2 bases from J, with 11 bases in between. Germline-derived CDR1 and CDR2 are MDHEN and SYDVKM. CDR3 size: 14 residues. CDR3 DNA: TGTGCCAGCAGTTTCGCGCGGGATCCCTACGAGCAGTACTTC. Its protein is CASSFARDPYEQYF.

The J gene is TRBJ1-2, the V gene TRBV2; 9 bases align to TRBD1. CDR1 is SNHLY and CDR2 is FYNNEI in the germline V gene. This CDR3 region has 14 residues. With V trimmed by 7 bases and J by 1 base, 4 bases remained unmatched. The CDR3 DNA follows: TGTGCCAGCATAAGGGACAGGGATAACTATGGCTACACCTTC. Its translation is CASIRDRDNYGYTF. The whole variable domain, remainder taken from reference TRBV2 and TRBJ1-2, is EPEVTQTPSHQVTQMGQEVILRCVPISNHLYFYWYRQILGQKVEFLVSFYNNEISEKSEIFDDQFSVERPDGSNFTLKIRSTKLEDSAMYFCASIRDRDNYGYTFGSGTRLTVV.

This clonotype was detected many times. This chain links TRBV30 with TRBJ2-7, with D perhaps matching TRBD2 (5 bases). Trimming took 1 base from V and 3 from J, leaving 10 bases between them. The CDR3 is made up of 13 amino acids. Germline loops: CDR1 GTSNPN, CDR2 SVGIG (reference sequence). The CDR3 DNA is TGTGCCTGGAGTGCCACTAGGGACTACGAGCAGTACTTC. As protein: CAWSATRDYEQYF.

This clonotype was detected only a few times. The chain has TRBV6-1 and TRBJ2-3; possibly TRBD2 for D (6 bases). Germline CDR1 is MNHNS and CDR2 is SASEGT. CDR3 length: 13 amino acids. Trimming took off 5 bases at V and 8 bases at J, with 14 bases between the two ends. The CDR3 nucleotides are TGTGCCAGCAGTACCCGGGACTCGAGTACGCAGTATTTT. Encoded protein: CASSTRDSSTQYF.

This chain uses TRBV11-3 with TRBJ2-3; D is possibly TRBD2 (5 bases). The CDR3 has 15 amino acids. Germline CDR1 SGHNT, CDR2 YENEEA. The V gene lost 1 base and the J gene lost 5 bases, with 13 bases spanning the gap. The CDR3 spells CASSLGGRPGDTQYF. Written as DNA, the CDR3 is TGTGCCAGCAGCTTAGGCGGGCGGCCCGGAGATACGCAGTATTTT.

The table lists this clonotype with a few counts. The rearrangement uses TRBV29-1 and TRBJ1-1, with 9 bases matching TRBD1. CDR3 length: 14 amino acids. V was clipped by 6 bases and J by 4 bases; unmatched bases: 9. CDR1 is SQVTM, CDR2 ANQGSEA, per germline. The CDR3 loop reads CSVNRGRSGTEAFF. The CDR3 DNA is TGCAGCGTAAACAGGGGGCGGAGCGGCACTGAAGCTTTCTTT.

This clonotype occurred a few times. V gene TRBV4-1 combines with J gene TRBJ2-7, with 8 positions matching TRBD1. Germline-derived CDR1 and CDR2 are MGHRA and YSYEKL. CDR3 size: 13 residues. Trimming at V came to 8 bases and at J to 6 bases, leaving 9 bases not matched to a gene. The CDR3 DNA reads TGCGCCAGCGGTCTGGACAGGGCATCCGAGCAGTACTTC. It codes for CASGLDRASEQYF.

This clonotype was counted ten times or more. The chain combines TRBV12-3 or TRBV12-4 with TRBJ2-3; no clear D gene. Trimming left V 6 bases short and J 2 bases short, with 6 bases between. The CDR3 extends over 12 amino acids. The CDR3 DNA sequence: TGTGCCAGCAGCTCCCTCACAGATACGCAGTATTTT. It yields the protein CASSSLTDTQYF.

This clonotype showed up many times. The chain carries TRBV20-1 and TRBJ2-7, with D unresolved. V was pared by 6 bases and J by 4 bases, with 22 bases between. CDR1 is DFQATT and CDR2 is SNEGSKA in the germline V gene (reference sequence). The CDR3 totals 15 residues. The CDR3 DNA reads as TGCAGTGCACAAGCACGGGCACAGAAAGTGTACGAGCAGTACTTC. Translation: CSAQARAQKVYEQYF.

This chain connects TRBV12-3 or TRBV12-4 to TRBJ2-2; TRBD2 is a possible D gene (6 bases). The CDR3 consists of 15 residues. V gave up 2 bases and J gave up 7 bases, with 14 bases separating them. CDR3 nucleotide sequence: TGTGCCAGCAGTTTACATGGAGGGCCGAGCGGGGAGCTGTTTTTT. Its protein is CASSLHGGPSGELFF.

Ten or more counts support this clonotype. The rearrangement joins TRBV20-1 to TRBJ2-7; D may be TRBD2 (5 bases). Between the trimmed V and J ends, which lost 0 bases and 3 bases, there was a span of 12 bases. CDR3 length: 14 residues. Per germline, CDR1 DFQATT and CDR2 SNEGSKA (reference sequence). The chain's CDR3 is CSARDRAGYYEQYF. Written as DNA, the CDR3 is TGCAGTGCTAGAGATCGGGCGGGCTACTACGAGCAGTACTTC.

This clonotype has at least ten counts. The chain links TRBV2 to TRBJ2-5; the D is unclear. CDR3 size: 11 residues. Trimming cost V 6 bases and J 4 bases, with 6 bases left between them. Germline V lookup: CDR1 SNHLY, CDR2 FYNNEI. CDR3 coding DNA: TGTGCCAGCAGATTGAGAGAGACCCAGTACTTC. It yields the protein CASRLRETQYF.

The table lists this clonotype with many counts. CDR3 DNA sequence: TGTGCCAGCTCCCGGGATAGCAATCAGCCCCAGCATTTT. Translated: CASSRDSNQPQHF. V usage is TRBV18 and J usage is TRBJ1-5, with D unclear. Germline CDR1 is KGHSH and CDR2 is LQKENI. The V end was cut by 6 bases, the J end by 0 bases, with 6 bases between. This CDR3 has 13 residues. Full variable domain (rest looked up from reference TRBV18 and TRBJ1-5): NAGVMQNPRHLVRRRGQEARLRCSPMKGHSHVYWYRQLPEEGLKFMVYLQKENIIDESGMPKERFSAEFPKEGPSILRIQQVVRGDSAAYFCASSRDSNQPQHFGDGTRLSIL.

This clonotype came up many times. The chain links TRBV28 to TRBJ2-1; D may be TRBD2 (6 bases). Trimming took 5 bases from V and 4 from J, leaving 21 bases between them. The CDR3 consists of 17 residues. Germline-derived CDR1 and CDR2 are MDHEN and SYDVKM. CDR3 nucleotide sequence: TGTGCCAGCAGTCCAACACCCTGGGCTAGCGCATACAATGAGCAGTTCTTC. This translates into CASSPTPWASAYNEQFF.

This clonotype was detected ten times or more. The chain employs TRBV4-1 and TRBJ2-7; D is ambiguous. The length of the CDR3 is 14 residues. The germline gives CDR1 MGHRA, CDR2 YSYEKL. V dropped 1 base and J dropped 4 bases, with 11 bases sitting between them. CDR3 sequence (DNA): TGCGCCAGCAGCCAAGTAAATTCGGGTTACGAGCAGTACTTC. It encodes CASSQVNSGYEQYF.

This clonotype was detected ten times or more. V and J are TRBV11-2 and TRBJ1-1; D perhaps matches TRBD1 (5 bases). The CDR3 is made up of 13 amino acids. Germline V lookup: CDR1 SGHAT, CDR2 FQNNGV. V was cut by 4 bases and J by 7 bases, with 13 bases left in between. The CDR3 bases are TGTGCCAGCAGCTCCTTGACAGAGCTTGAAGCTTTCTTT. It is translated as CASSSLTELEAFF.

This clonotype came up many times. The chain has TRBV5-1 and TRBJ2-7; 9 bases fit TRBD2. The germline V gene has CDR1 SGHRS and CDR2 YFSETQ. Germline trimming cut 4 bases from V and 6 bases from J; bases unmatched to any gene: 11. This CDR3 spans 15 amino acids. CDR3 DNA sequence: TGCGCCAGCAGCCCTTCCGGGACTAGCATAATCGAGCAGTACTTC. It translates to CASSPSGTSIIEQYF.

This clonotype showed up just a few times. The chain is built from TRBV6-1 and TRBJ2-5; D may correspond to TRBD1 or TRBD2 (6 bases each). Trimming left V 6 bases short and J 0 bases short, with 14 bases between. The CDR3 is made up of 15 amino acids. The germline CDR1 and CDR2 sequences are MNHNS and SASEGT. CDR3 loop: CASRGGQQYQETQYF. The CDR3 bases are TGTGCCAGCAGGGGGGGACAACAGTACCAAGAGACCCAGTACTTC.

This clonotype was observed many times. CDR3 sequence: CATSGPGGEVANTGELFF. DNA of the CDR3: TGTGCCACCAGTGGCCCGGGGGGGGAGGTCGCGAACACCGGGGAGCTGTTTTTT. The chain has TRBV24-1 and TRBJ2-2; 8 bases line up with TRBD2. Germline trimming cut 5 bases from V and 0 bases from J; bases unmatched to any gene: 10. The CDR3 is 18 amino acids. Germline assignment: CDR1 KGHDR and CDR2 SFDVKD.

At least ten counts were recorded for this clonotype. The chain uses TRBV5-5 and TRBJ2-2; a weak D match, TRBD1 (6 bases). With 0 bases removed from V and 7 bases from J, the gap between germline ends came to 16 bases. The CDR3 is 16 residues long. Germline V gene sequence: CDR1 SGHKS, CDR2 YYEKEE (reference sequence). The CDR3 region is CASSLGGRGSNGELFF. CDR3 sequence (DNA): TGTGCCAGCAGCTTGGGTGGCAGGGGATCCAACGGGGAGCTGTTTTTT.

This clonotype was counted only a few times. The CDR3 DNA reads TGTGCCAGCATCCCTAGGGGCAGCCCGCAGGGTCCAGACACAGATACGCAGTATTTT. Translating it yields CASIPRGSPQGPDTDTQYF. This chain connects TRBV6-1 to TRBJ2-3; D is perhaps TRBD1 (5 bases). CDR1 is MNHNS, CDR2 SASEGT, per germline. This CDR3 has 19 residues. With 7 bases removed from V and 2 bases from J, the gap between germline ends came to 28 bases.

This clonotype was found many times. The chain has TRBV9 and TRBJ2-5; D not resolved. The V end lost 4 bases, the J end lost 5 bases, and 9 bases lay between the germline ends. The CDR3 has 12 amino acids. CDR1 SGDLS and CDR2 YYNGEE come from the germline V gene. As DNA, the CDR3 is TGTGCCAGCAGCCCCAGTTCGGAGACCCAGTACTTC. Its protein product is CASSPSSETQYF. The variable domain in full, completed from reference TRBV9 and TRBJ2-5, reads DSGVTQTPKHLITATGQRVTLRCSPRSGDLSVYWYQQSLDQGLQFLIQYYNGEERAKGNILERFSAQQFPDLHSELNLSSLELGDSALYFCASSPSSETQYFGPGTRLLVL.